A selection of T cell receptor beta chains follows, all from one sample in a study of T cell responses to AZD1222 COVID-19 vaccine. Profiling relied on immunoSEQ multiplex PCR, and the TCRdb table lists in-frame clones only, not all of them. The top ten hold less than 3.5% of the sample, which has 150,000 or so clones, under 95% seen once. The sample consisted of peripheral blood, taken on day 0 of MenACWY control vaccination. Receptors originate from an adult in good health. CDR3s include the opening cysteine and the closing phenylalanine or tryptophan. The D gene is left open where the match is weak. Only part of the rows carry a size: once, few, many, or a class if the clone is expanded.

CATDRVLYNSPLHF	TGTGCCACCGACCGGGTTCTCTATAATTCACCCCTCCACTTT	TRBV12-1	TRBJ1-6	.	.
CASSDTGGSDTQYF	TGCGCCAGCAGCGATACGGGGGGGTCAGATACGCAGTATTTT	TRBV5-1	TRBJ2-3	TRBD2	.
CASRGGTGIFEYNYEQYF	TGCGCCAGCAGGGGAGGGACAGGGATTTTCGAGTATAACTACGAGCAGTACTTC	TRBV5-1	TRBJ2-7	TRBD1	.
CASSPGDNTEAFF	TGTGCCAGCAGCCCCGGGGATAATACTGAAGCTTTCTTT	TRBV12-3/TRBV12-4	TRBJ1-1	.	once
CASSFSGEAYTEAFF	TGTGCCAGCAGTTTCTCAGGGGAGGCCTACACTGAAGCTTTCTTT	TRBV27	TRBJ1-1	.	.
CASSQGGGPYEQYF	TGCGCCAGCAGCCAAGGGGGGGGCCCCTACGAGCAGTACTTC	TRBV4-1	TRBJ2-7	.	.
CASSFGGANYGYTF	TGTGCCAGCAGCTTCGGGGGGGCCAACTATGGCTACACCTTC	TRBV5-5	TRBJ1-2	.	.
CASRQGAPSTEAFF	TGTGCCAGCAGACAGGGGGCGCCGAGCACTGAAGCTTTCTTT	TRBV2	TRBJ1-1	TRBD1	.
CASSPPGSRLEDTEAFF	TGTGCCAGCAGCCCACCGGGCTCCCGTCTCGAGGACACTGAAGCTTTCTTT	TRBV7-9	TRBJ1-1	.	few
CASSQDWGSPYEQYF	TGTGCCAGCAGCCAAGATTGGGGTTCCCCCTACGAGCAGTACTTC	TRBV4-2	TRBJ2-7	.	once
CASSYSTVTYGYTF	TGTGCCAGCAGTTACTCGACTGTAACTTATGGCTACACCTTC	TRBV6-5	TRBJ1-2	.	once
CASSQDLRSEQYF	TGTGCCAGCAGCCAAGATTTGAGGAGCGAGCAGTACTTC	TRBV14	TRBJ2-7	.	.
CASSQPRTGGKQPQHF	TGCGCCAGCAGCCAACCCCGGACAGGGGGAAAACAGCCCCAGCATTTT	TRBV4-1	TRBJ1-5	TRBD1	.
CASSMGRRSNQPQHF	TGTGCCAGTAGTATGGGTCGGAGATCAAATCAGCCCCAGCATTTT	TRBV19	TRBJ1-5	.	.
CASSFGPAGKQETQYF	TGCGCCAGCAGCTTCGGGCCAGCGGGAAAACAAGAGACCCAGTACTTC	TRBV5-1	TRBJ2-5	TRBD2	.
CASSAGGRTSTDTQYF	TGCGCCAGCTCGGCGGGGGGACGGACTAGCACAGATACGCAGTATTTT	TRBV10-1	TRBJ2-3	TRBD2	.
CASSTWTGGINEQFF	TGTGCCAGCAGCACCTGGACAGGGGGCATAAATGAGCAGTTCTTC	TRBV13	TRBJ2-1	TRBD1	.
CASRYATGDSGGYTF	TGTGCCAGCCGATACGCCACAGGGGATAGTGGTGGCTACACCTTC	TRBV7-2	TRBJ1-2	TRBD1	.
CACQGSANEKLFF	TGTGCCTGCCAGGGGTCGGCTAATGAAAAACTGTTTTTT	TRBV12-3/TRBV12-4	TRBJ1-4	.	.
CAISEGREGEKLFF	TGTGCCATCAGTGAGGGCCGTGAGGGAGAAAAACTGTTTTTT	TRBV10-3	TRBJ1-4	.	once
CASSPFPITYGYTF	TGCGCCAGCAGCCCCTTCCCGATTACCTATGGCTACACCTTC	TRBV4-1	TRBJ1-2	.	.
CASSPRGSGSRRETQYF	TGTGCCAGCAGCCCTCGAGGTAGCGGGAGTAGAAGGGAGACCCAGTACTTC	TRBV7-2	TRBJ2-5	TRBD2	.
CASSLGQGTDTEAFF	TGTGCCAGCAGCTTAGGGCAGGGGACGGACACTGAAGCTTTCTTT	TRBV7-9	TRBJ1-1	.	.
CASRTGDTEAFF	TGCGCCAGCAGGACAGGGGACACTGAAGCTTTCTTT	TRBV5-1	TRBJ1-1	TRBD1	.